This T cell receptor (beta chain) was sequenced in a study of blood T cell repertoires in COVID-19. Libraries were prepared by immunoSEQ multiplex PCR; TCRdb keeps only in-frame clonotypes and omits some of them. The sample has over 130,000 clones, approximately 84% seen once. After removal of 6 bases from V and 0 bases from J, the junction contained 15 bases not matched to a gene. This CDR3 is built from 19 residues. Germline CDR1 is LNHDA and CDR2 is SQIVND (reference sequence). The sequence was collected from a human donor in a cohort sampled during active COVID-19. Sequencing used peripheral blood. The chain employs TRBV19 and TRBJ1-5; 9 bases agree with TRBD1. CDR3 coding DNA: TGTGCCAGTAGCAACCAGGGACAGGGTCGAAGATATAGCAATCAGCCCCAGCATTTT. Protein product: CASSNQGQGRRYSNQPQHF.